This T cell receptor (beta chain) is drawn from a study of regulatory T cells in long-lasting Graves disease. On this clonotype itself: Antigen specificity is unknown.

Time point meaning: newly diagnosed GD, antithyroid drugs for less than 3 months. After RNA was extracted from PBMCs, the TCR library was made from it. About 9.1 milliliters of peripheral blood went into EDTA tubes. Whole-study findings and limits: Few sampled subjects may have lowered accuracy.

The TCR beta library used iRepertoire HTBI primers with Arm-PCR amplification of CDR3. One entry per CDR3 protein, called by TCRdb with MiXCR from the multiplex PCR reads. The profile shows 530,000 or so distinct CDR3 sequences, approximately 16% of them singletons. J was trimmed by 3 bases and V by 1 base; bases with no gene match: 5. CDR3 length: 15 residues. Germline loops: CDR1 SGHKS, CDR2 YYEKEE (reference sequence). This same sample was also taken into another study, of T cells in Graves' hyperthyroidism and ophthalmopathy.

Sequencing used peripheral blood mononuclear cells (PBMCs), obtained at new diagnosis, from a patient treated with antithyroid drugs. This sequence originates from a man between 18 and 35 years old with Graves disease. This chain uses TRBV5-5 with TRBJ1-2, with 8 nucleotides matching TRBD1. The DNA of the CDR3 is TGTGCCAGCAGCTTGCAGGGGGCGACCGACTATGGCTACACCTTC. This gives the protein CASSLQGATDYGYTF.